This TCR beta chain emerged from a study of T cell changes during pregnancy in multiple sclerosis. Trimming removed 2 bases from V and 6 bases from J, with 14 bases in between. Per germline, CDR1 KGHSH and CDR2 LQKENI. The CDR3 extends over 15 amino acids. TCRdb's copy holds only in-frame clones and misses some; the assay was immunoSEQ multiplex PCR. Seen here are 65,000 to 95,000 clones, 85% to 95% observed once, and the top ten hold approximately 2.4%. V gene TRBV18 combines with J gene TRBJ1-5, with D possibly being TRBD1 (6 bases). The TCR comes from a female donor in good health, enrolled as a control in a pregnancy study. Here the sequenced sample was peripheral blood, taken after pregnancy. The CDR3 DNA follows: TGTGCCAGCTCACCATTCCCTCAGGGGAGTCAGCCCCAGCATTTT. Translation: CASSPFPQGSQPQHF.